This record covers a single TCR beta chain. Antigen specificity is unknown. The germline gives CDR1 GTSNPN, CDR2 SVGIG (reference sequence). The CDR3 totals 12 residues. Trimming at V came to 4 bases and at J to 4 bases, leaving 2 bases not matched to a gene. The data derive from a study of CD8+ T cells in alopecia areata. The wider study: In an open-label trial, patients got 5 to 10 mg tofacitinib twice daily.

Once RNA had been extracted, it was reverse transcribed into cDNA to act as the sequencing template. Assay: immunoSEQ multiplex PCR; the TCRdb copy retains only in-frame clones and omits some. Altogether 170,000 or so clones are present, approximately 65% being singletons, with the ten largest covering roughly 0.99%. Overall study findings and caveats: Lesional scalp, notably in alopecia totalis/universalis, had clonality above that of normal scalp. TCR sharing was clearer in mice than between patients, perhaps partly owing to patient HLA diversity. The study found tofacitinib significantly decreased scalp clonality and expanded CD8+ clones among the top 100.

Treatment: oral pan-JAK inhibitor, 5-10 mg twice daily. The sequenced sample was CD4+ T cells sorted from blood, obtained at week 4, from a patient treated with tofacitinib. The chain has TRBV30 and TRBJ2-7, with 9 bases fitting TRBD2. The source of this sequence is a human donor with alopecia areata. In DNA form, the CDR3 reads TGTGCCTGGACTAGCGGGGAGTACGAGCAGTACTTC. Translating it yields CAWTSGEYEQYF.